This TCR beta chain was documented in a study of early T cells in non-severe SARS-CoV-2 infection. Study details: Sequenced material consisted of bulk RNA (from unsorted whole blood), and chains were unpaired. Study observations and caveats: In VDJdb matching, anti-spike CD8 responses were favored while private and CD4 specificities went missing.

Germline trimming cut 3 bases from V and 4 bases from J; bases unmatched to any gene: 5. Germline V lookup: CDR1 SNHLY, CDR2 FYNNEI. CDR3 size: 14 residues. At least ten counts were recorded for this clonotype. Its antigen remains unknown. Attached unique molecular identifiers marked individual cDNA molecules. MiXCR was run by TCRdb on the 5' RACE reads, yielding one entry per CDR3 protein. Among roughly 34,000 distinct CDR3 sequences listed, around 4.1% were seen once. J is TRBJ2-7 and V is TRBV2; 8 nucleotides line up with TRBD2. The sequence was obtained from an adult who was a healthcare worker with PCR-confirmed SARS-CoV-2 infection or an uninfected control (not recorded which). The sample taken for sequencing was whole blood. CDR3 amino acids: CASSDDSGGYEQYF. The CDR3 DNA follows: TGTGCCAGCAGTGATGACAGCGGGGGATACGAGCAGTACTTC.